This T cell receptor (beta chain) is drawn from a study of T cell repertoires in cytomegalovirus infection. Turning to the study itself: Public signatures in TCR beta pointed to CMV infection and matching HLA type. Study-wide points: CMV carriers with the relevant HLA were identified by cumulative public TCR beta family frequency. Ex vivo, HLA-C-restricted CMV-specific TCR beta clonotypes prevailed over the rest of the response.

Each CDR3 protein is one row after TCRdb ran MiXCR on the reads. Here the sample spans about 450,000 distinct CDR3 sequences, approximately 30% being singletons. With respect to this clonotype: The antigen remains undetermined.

Germline V gene lookup returns CDR1 DFQATT and CDR2 SNEGSKA (reference sequence). Trimming removed 5 bases at V and 7 bases at J, with 21 bases between. The CDR3 extends over 14 amino acids. The chain has TRBV20-1 and TRBJ2-7; D uncertain. The sequenced material came from PBMCs. This clonotype was sampled from a human donor in good health (CMV status not recorded). Some clones in this sample may be carry-over from other donors' samples. CDR3 sequence: CSAPTQTPKGEQYF. The CDR3 nucleotides are TGCAGTGCTCCAACGCAGACTCCTAAGGGAGAGCAGTACTTC.